Listed below are T cell receptor beta chains from one sample, sequenced in a study of CXCR3-negative and CXCR3-positive naive CD8 T cells. TCRdb reprocessed the 5' RACE reads, with one entry per CDR3 protein and no DNA. The sample yields 90,000 to 100,000 distinct CDR3 sequences, of which the top ten take up 0.9% to 1.2%. The sequencing input was naive CXCR3+ CD8+ T cells from blood. The receptors originated from a human donor in good health. Some clones in this sample may be carry-over from other donors' samples. The CDR3 runs from the conserved cysteine through the conserved F or W. The order of the fields is CDR3 length, J gene, V gene, CDR3 protein.

cdr3_length: 16; j_call: TRBJ2-1; v_call: TRBV3-1; cdr3_aa: CASSQVWRGTYNEQFF
cdr3_length: 15; j_call: TRBJ2-1; v_call: TRBV7-9; cdr3_aa: CASSLVDGGPGEQFF
cdr3_length: 16; j_call: TRBJ2-1; v_call: TRBV7-9; cdr3_aa: CASSLGLAGLYNEQFF
cdr3_length: 14; j_call: TRBJ2-5; v_call: TRBV27; cdr3_aa: CASSYQGVGETQYF
cdr3_length: 11; j_call: TRBJ2-2; v_call: TRBV19; cdr3_aa: CASTNTGELFF
cdr3_length: 12; j_call: TRBJ2-7; v_call: TRBV7-9; cdr3_aa: CASSVSSYEQYF
cdr3_length: 13; j_call: TRBJ2-7; v_call: TRBV29-1; cdr3_aa: CSAVTGNSHEQYF
cdr3_length: 15; j_call: TRBJ2-1; v_call: TRBV5-1; cdr3_aa: CASRQKGAAYNEQFF
cdr3_length: 15; j_call: TRBJ1-5; v_call: TRBV27; cdr3_aa: CASSPTGGGNQPQHF
cdr3_length: 16; j_call: TRBJ2-1; v_call: TRBV7-3; cdr3_aa: CASSLYVTGGVNEQFF
cdr3_length: 13; j_call: TRBJ2-3; v_call: TRBV7-3; cdr3_aa: CASSPDEVDTQYF
cdr3_length: 15; j_call: TRBJ2-7; v_call: TRBV6-5; cdr3_aa: CASSANRGLAYEQYF
cdr3_length: 13; j_call: TRBJ1-2; v_call: TRBV29-1; cdr3_aa: CSVPGQGAYGYTF
cdr3_length: 16; j_call: TRBJ1-1; v_call: TRBV7-7; cdr3_aa: CASSALEGRWNTEAFF
cdr3_length: 14; j_call: TRBJ2-6; v_call: TRBV7-6; cdr3_aa: CASSRNYGANVLTF
cdr3_length: 16; j_call: TRBJ1-2; v_call: TRBV7-9; cdr3_aa: CASMRKEAESNYGYTF
cdr3_length: 15; j_call: TRBJ2-7; v_call: TRBV19; cdr3_aa: CASSTGTGPSYEQYF
cdr3_length: 14; j_call: TRBJ2-7; v_call: TRBV15; cdr3_aa: CATSKAGLIDEQYF
cdr3_length: 16; j_call: TRBJ1-1; v_call: TRBV11-3; cdr3_aa: CASSSTMASGGTEAFF
cdr3_length: 12; j_call: TRBJ2-5; v_call: TRBV7-9; cdr3_aa: CASSFGVKTQYF
cdr3_length: 13; j_call: TRBJ2-7; v_call: TRBV20-1; cdr3_aa: CSASFGGTYEQYF
cdr3_length: 16; j_call: TRBJ1-5; v_call: TRBV6-2/TRBV6-3; cdr3_aa: CASSRQAGTGNQPQHF
cdr3_length: 16; j_call: TRBJ2-7; v_call: TRBV7-9; cdr3_aa: CASSPRDRGVDHEQYF
cdr3_length: 18; j_call: TRBJ2-2; v_call: TRBV7-8; cdr3_aa: CASSLDPRASANTGELFF
cdr3_length: 16; j_call: TRBJ2-1; v_call: TRBV7-9; cdr3_aa: CASSPSSAGVGNEQFF
cdr3_length: 13; j_call: TRBJ1-2; v_call: TRBV20-1; cdr3_aa: CSAMDRGASGYTF
cdr3_length: 14; j_call: TRBJ2-5; v_call: TRBV9; cdr3_aa: CASSVPGGDETQYF
cdr3_length: 13; j_call: TRBJ1-1; v_call: TRBV9; cdr3_aa: CASSVEGNTEAFF
cdr3_length: 11; j_call: TRBJ2-2; v_call: TRBV19; cdr3_aa: CASTPTGELFF
cdr3_length: 16; j_call: TRBJ2-4; v_call: TRBV14; cdr3_aa: CASSQRDSLAKNIQYF
cdr3_length: 14; j_call: TRBJ1-2; v_call: TRBV13; cdr3_aa: CASSWDRSNYGYTF
cdr3_length: 16; j_call: TRBJ2-5; v_call: TRBV15; cdr3_aa: CATSPRRGGHQETQYF
cdr3_length: 14; j_call: TRBJ1-1; v_call: TRBV6-5; cdr3_aa: CASSYSEWSTEAFF
cdr3_length: 15; j_call: TRBJ1-5; v_call: TRBV7-2; cdr3_aa: CASSLSWTGVQPQHF
cdr3_length: 19; j_call: TRBJ2-1; v_call: TRBV28; cdr3_aa: CASSPRTSGGPHPYNEQFF
cdr3_length: 13; j_call: TRBJ2-5; v_call: TRBV28; cdr3_aa: CASSSRTGETQYF
cdr3_length: 15; j_call: TRBJ1-1; v_call: TRBV6-6; cdr3_aa: CASKLSPRADTEAFF
cdr3_length: 15; j_call: TRBJ2-5; v_call: TRBV28; cdr3_aa: CASSYIGTAQETQYF
cdr3_length: 19; j_call: TRBJ2-3; v_call: TRBV7-9; cdr3_aa: CASSHPAGLADTVTDTQYF
cdr3_length: 12; j_call: TRBJ1-2; v_call: TRBV28; cdr3_aa: CASRGGLPGYTF
cdr3_length: 13; j_call: TRBJ2-1; v_call: TRBV14; cdr3_aa: CASSHGGSNEQFF
cdr3_length: 12; j_call: TRBJ2-1; v_call: TRBV29-1; cdr3_aa: CSARTGDFEQFF
cdr3_length: 12; j_call: TRBJ2-3; v_call: TRBV7-3; cdr3_aa: CASSYTGDTQYF
cdr3_length: 15; j_call: TRBJ2-1; v_call: TRBV27; cdr3_aa: CASSYQAGGYNEQFF
cdr3_length: 16; j_call: TRBJ2-4; v_call: TRBV14; cdr3_aa: CASSRTSGVAKNIQYF